The clone carrying this T cell receptor beta chain was observed once. Its cognate antigen is unknown. PCR involved 60 Vbeta and 13 Jbeta primers. Assay used: immunoSEQ multiplex PCR; TCRdb lists only in-frame clones, some missing. The table lists 75,000 to 90,000 clones, approximately 80% of them singletons. Losses at the gene ends were 2 bases for V and 2 bases for J; bases not matched to a gene: 2. The CDR3 runs 14 residues. The germline V gene encodes CDR1 SGHTA and CDR2 FQGNSA. The data stem from a study of cytomegalovirus exposure and HLA in healthy donors. Study outcomes and limitations: TCR beta chains numbering more than 150 were designated cytomegalovirus-associated. Later analysis suggested links between common viral pathogens and several top significant clusters.

The source material was PBMCs. V usage is TRBV7-2 and J usage is TRBJ2-7; 8 positions match TRBD2. The sequence came from a woman in her thirties or forties in good health and CMV-seropositive. As DNA, the CDR3 is TGTGCCAGCAGCTTATTGGGACTAGCCTACGAGCAGTACTTC. It codes for CASSLLGLAYEQYF.